This TCR beta chain derives from a study of T-cell reconstitution after alpha-beta-depleted transplantation in children. Study observations and caveats: The study traced high day-60 TCRbeta diversity in some patients to surviving recipient T cells and thymic progenitors. After transplant, at about two months, alpha-beta T cells were reportedly derived from several hundred expanded graft clones. T-cell counts and diversity were attributed mostly to newly produced T cells one year after transplant.

Germline V gives CDR1 MDHEN, CDR2 SYDVKM. This CDR3 contains 12 residues. Unmatched junction bases numbered 6, after V lost 8 bases and J lost 5 bases. Unique molecular identifiers were used in preparing the TCRbeta library. TCRdb reanalysed the PCR reads using MiXCR and keeps one entry per CDR3 protein. The table includes around 300,000 distinct CDR3 sequences, around 7.1% detected once. A note on this clonotype: Its antigen is unknown.

The source of this sequence is a female patient aged 2-9 years who had a stem cell transplant for Fanconi anemia, so the T cells may come from the graft donor. The rearrangement links TRBV28 to TRBJ2-7, with 7 bases matching TRBD1. The source was peripheral blood, collected 360 days after TCRalphabeta/CD19-depleted stem cell transplant. Here the CDR3 DNA reads TGTGCCAGCTTAGGGGGCGCGAACGAGCAGTACGTC. Translation gives CASLGGANEQYV.